This is a list of T cell receptor beta chains from one sample in a study of human T cells and chemical hapten exposure. TCRdb reprocessed the RACE reads via MiXCR and lists one record per CDR3 protein. The table lists nearly 110,000 distinct CDR3 sequences, more than 10% of them singletons. Source: whole blood, taken in connection with sensitization to the hapten diphenylcyclopropenone (DPC). The receptors here all came from a woman aged 45-65 years with alopecia areata. Some clones in this sample may be carry-over from other donors' samples. Each CDR3 is given with its conserved first and last residue. Fields, in order: D gene, J gene, CDR3 length, V gene, clone size, CDR3 protein. The D gene is left open where the match is weak. The size field is filled for only some rows; it gives once, few, many or a size class.

D: NA; J: TRBJ2-1; length: 13; V: TRBV16; size: few; CDR3: CASSPAPRGEQFF
D: TRBD2; J: TRBJ2-3; length: 16; V: TRBV20-1; size: few; CDR3: CSADRTSGRSTGTQYF
D: NA; J: TRBJ1-5; length: 14; V: TRBV27; size: NA; CDR3: CASSFSDSNQPQHF
D: NA; J: TRBJ2-1; length: 11; V: TRBV28; size: NA; CDR3: CASSPRDWKFF
D: TRBD2; J: TRBJ2-5; length: 14; V: TRBV20-1; size: few; CDR3: CSAPGLAGQETQYF
D: TRBD2; J: TRBJ2-3; length: 15; V: TRBV9; size: NA; CDR3: CASAISGMSTDTQYF
D: NA; J: TRBJ1-1; length: 12; V: TRBV29-1; size: few; CDR3: CSVGTPNTEAFF
D: NA; J: TRBJ1-5; length: 15; V: TRBV6-5; size: few; CDR3: CASSYGGGGNQPQHF
D: TRBD1; J: TRBJ1-6; length: 16; V: TRBV4-2; size: few; CDR3: CASSQDNLRGRQPLHF
D: NA; J: TRBJ1-1; length: 16; V: TRBV11-2; size: few; CDR3: CASSLVFWSPNTEAFF
D: TRBD1; J: TRBJ2-7; length: 13; V: TRBV29-1; size: NA; CDR3: CSVGTVRSYEQYF
D: NA; J: TRBJ2-1; length: 11; V: TRBV7-9; size: many; CDR3: CASSLAYEQFF
D: NA; J: TRBJ2-3; length: 12; V: TRBV7-2; size: many; CDR3: CASSLLSDTQYF
D: TRBD2; J: TRBJ2-3; length: 19; V: TRBV5-1; size: few; CDR3: CASSLKTGTSGTSTDTQYF
D: NA; J: TRBJ1-4; length: 15; V: TRBV20-1; size: few; CDR3: CSAPRQVATNEKLFF
D: TRBD2; J: TRBJ2-3; length: 15; V: TRBV7-9; size: few; CDR3: CASSLSGGASDTQYF
D: NA; J: TRBJ1-2; length: 11; V: TRBV6-2/TRBV6-3; size: NA; CDR3: CASSERDGYTF
D: NA; J: TRBJ2-3; length: 14; V: TRBV2; size: many; CDR3: CASSPGTATDTQYF
D: TRBD1; J: TRBJ2-3; length: 17; V: TRBV12-3/TRBV12-4; size: NA; CDR3: CASSLMIGQGFTDTQYF
D: NA; J: TRBJ1-5; length: 15; V: TRBV5-5; size: NA; CDR3: CASSFRQGHNQPQHF
D: NA; J: TRBJ2-3; length: 14; V: TRBV20-1; size: many; CDR3: CSARAGGSSDTQYF
D: TRBD1; J: TRBJ1-6; length: 15; V: TRBV7-9; size: few; CDR3: CASSPRQGINSPLHF
D: NA; J: TRBJ2-7; length: 12; V: TRBV28; size: many; CDR3: CASSLMPVEQYF
D: TRBD1; J: TRBJ2-6; length: 15; V: TRBV29-1; size: few; CDR3: CSAGTGQAGANVLTF
D: NA; J: TRBJ2-1; length: 12; V: TRBV10-3; size: many; CDR3: CAISESANEQFF
D: TRBD2; J: TRBJ2-1; length: 17; V: TRBV18; size: many; CDR3: CASSPRGLAGGNNEQFF
D: NA; J: TRBJ1-3; length: 14; V: TRBV19; size: NA; CDR3: CASTAGSSGNTIYF
D: NA; J: TRBJ2-5; length: 17; V: TRBV21-1; size: few; CDR3: CASSKYGETSGRETQYF
D: NA; J: TRBJ2-5; length: 11; V: TRBV5-1; size: many; CDR3: CASSFQETQYF
D: NA; J: TRBJ1-2; length: 13; V: TRBV12-3/TRBV12-4; size: NA; CDR3: CASSLSRNYGYTF
D: NA; J: TRBJ1-1; length: 13; V: TRBV6-2/TRBV6-3; size: few; CDR3: CASSLGGGTEAFF
D: TRBD1; J: TRBJ2-3; length: 16; V: TRBV9; size: NA; CDR3: CASSVAGQGAQDTQYF
D: NA; J: TRBJ2-1; length: 17; V: TRBV6-1; size: NA; CDR3: CASSEELRGTRNNEQFF
D: TRBD1; J: TRBJ1-6; length: 14; V: TRBV29-1; size: NA; CDR3: CSARTGVLGSPLHF
D: NA; J: TRBJ2-7; length: 16; V: TRBV11-2; size: few; CDR3: CASSLQSATPEGQQYF
D: NA; J: TRBJ1-5; length: 16; V: TRBV18; size: few; CDR3: CASSPEGGSGNQPQHF
D: NA; J: TRBJ2-2; length: 15; V: TRBV11-2; size: few; CDR3: CASRPSSFSGGELFF
D: NA; J: TRBJ2-7; length: 13; V: TRBV29-1; size: few; CDR3: CSAEDTSSYEQYF
D: TRBD1; J: TRBJ2-7; length: 15; V: TRBV19; size: few; CDR3: CASRMTGKGTYEQYF
D: NA; J: TRBJ1-2; length: 14; V: TRBV27; size: NA; CDR3: CASSFLGTNYGYTF
D: TRBD1; J: TRBJ2-7; length: 16; V: TRBV6-5; size: many; CDR3: CASRKGPGTGSYEQYF
D: NA; J: TRBJ2-7; length: 14; V: TRBV3-1; size: NA; CDR3: CASSLRLAYYEQYF
D: TRBD2; J: TRBJ2-7; length: 15; V: TRBV6-1; size: many; CDR3: CASSEAGTSSYEQYF
D: NA; J: TRBJ1-1; length: 13; V: TRBV18; size: many; CDR3: CASSIGENTEAFF
D: NA; J: TRBJ1-1; length: 14; V: TRBV18; size: few; CDR3: CASSPPALNTEAFF
D: TRBD2; J: TRBJ2-5; length: 15; V: TRBV5-1; size: many; CDR3: CASSYLAGDQETQYF
D: NA; J: TRBJ1-2; length: 13; V: TRBV20-1; size: few; CDR3: CSALHGQNYGYTF
D: NA; J: TRBJ2-3; length: 12; V: TRBV21-1; size: NA; CDR3: CASSVLTDTQYF
D: NA; J: TRBJ1-1; length: 12; V: TRBV11-2; size: many; CDR3: CASSLDGGEAFF
D: NA; J: TRBJ1-3; length: 13; V: TRBV20-1; size: NA; CDR3: CSARPHSGNTIYF
D: NA; J: TRBJ2-2; length: 15; V: TRBV4-3; size: few; CDR3: CASSQDGGLTGELFF
D: TRBD2; J: TRBJ2-3; length: 19; V: TRBV24-1; size: NA; CDR3: CATSVNPPGIAGEPDTQYF